The sequence of this TCR beta chain was determined in a study of cytomegalovirus exposure and HLA in healthy donors. Whole-study findings and limits: Data from an earlier analysis indicated that most TCR beta V segments were productive either about 87% or about 30% of the time. 150 to 200 TCR beta chains were listed as cytomegalovirus-associated.

Each donor was nominally healthy when sampled (though unrecorded immune exposures were likely). Points on this clone: No antigen is known for it. The identical CDR3 is also encoded by other nucleotide sequences in the sample.

In germline, CDR1 is MDHEN, CDR2 SYDVKM. The junction had 7 bases not matched to a gene; V was cut back by 4 bases and J by 3 bases. CDR3 length: 15 residues. PCR primers comprised 60 Vbeta and 13 Jbeta primers. Here immunoSEQ multiplex PCR was the method, and the copy in TCRdb shows in-frame clones only, minus some. The sample carries 150,000 to 200,000 clones, approximately 80% recorded once. The sequence was obtained from a woman in her forties in good health and CMV-seronegative. The J gene is TRBJ2-7, the V gene TRBV28; 9 bases align to TRBD1. The sequenced sample was PBMCs. In nucleotides, the CDR3 is TGTGCCAGCAGTTCAACCGGGACAGGGTTCTACGAGCAGTACGTC. Its translation is CASSSTGTGFYEQYV.